The sequence of this T cell receptor (beta chain) was determined in a study of shared clonotypes between healthy human individuals (dated by TCRdb to 2020 to 2022). Regarding the complete study: The cohort comprised two women and a few men aged 18 to 49 years. Per donor, three plates each were used for CD4 naive and CD4 memory, two for CD8 naive, and one for CD8 memory. To estimate repertoire size and how much clonotype sharing occurs between individuals, the study deeply sequenced the blood TCR repertoires of 5 or 6 healthy adults. To increase sequencing depth and limit assay-specific biases, different laboratories used diverse techniques to prepare libraries and sequence TCR repertoires. Leukapheresis yielded between about 0.85 and 9.5 billion PBMCs per donor. Study-wide conclusions, independent of this receptor: Only blood was sampled, and tissue TCR repertoires likely differ from those in blood. Estimated clonotype richness was generally larger for naive than for memory subsets. Higher generation probabilities were observed for clonotypes shared by all four sorted-subset donors than for non-shared clonotypes. Pairwise subsampling indicated that sequencing depth was expected to affect the degree of clonotype sharing among donors. The small number of donors limited the genetic and exposure-history diversity represented. Incomplete sequencing was indicated by rarefaction of sorted-subset datasets, despite the large sequencing depth. Roughly 5% of naive CD4, roughly 3.6% of naive CD8, 2.3% of memory CD4, and 0.4% of memory CD8 clonotypes were shared across a handful of donors.

On this clone: Its antigen is unknown. No much larger clone is present one base from it, and per-base qualities are unavailable.

Donors were healthy HIV-negative adults with no recently reported acute infections or vaccinations. Only Caucasian adults living in Nashville, Tennessee, USA were represented among the donors. Magnetic negative selection was used to enrich CD4+ T cells, after which naive cells were positively selected on CD45RA and the negative fraction became the memory subset. Blood was collected by leukapheresis, and PBMCs were isolated by Ficoll-Histopaque density gradient centrifugation and then cryopreserved in liquid nitrogen vapor phase. Purity and quantity of every magnetically sorted T cell population were checked by analytical flow cytometry. Genomic DNA was isolated from every sorted fraction and measured by UV absorbance on a Nanodrop 2000c. TCR CDR3 regions were amplified from genomic DNA by multiplex PCR using the deep immunoSEQ assay. For each cell subset, the extracted genomic DNA was distributed evenly across all wells of several immunoSEQ 96-well plates, and each plate served as one replicate. Each replicate PCR for sorted subsets received about 180 ng genomic DNA, equal to roughly 30,000 T cell genomes. The purified libraries were quantified using a Qubit 3.0 fluorometer, sized with a Bioanalyzer 2100, and then quantified again using the KAPA Library Quantification kit. Every immunoSEQ 96-well plate was sequenced on a separate single-read 150-cycle Illumina NextSeq 550 flow cell. Per the authors' processing: Because the immunoSEQ output held only junctional sequences and lacked quality scores, the filtering could not match the filtering applied to full-length reads. Sequences were annotated with PyIR, a Python wrapper for IgBLAST v1.9, and V/J genes and CDR3 were assigned using IMGT germline references. Reads were filtered out if the reads had weak V/J assignments (E-value above 1e-6), no CDR3, stop codons, out-of-frame junctions, or ambiguous translated residues. V3J clonotypes were defined as sequences sharing the same inferred V gene, J gene, and CDR3 amino acid sequence. Percentage overlap between repertoires was calculated by dividing the number of shared unique clonotypes by the size of the smaller repertoire. Three approaches were used to assess repertoire richness: RTK rarefaction, the Chao1 estimator, and Recon v2.1 estimates of unobserved clonotypes. For all TCRbeta clonotypes obtained by the gDNA method from a handful of donors, generation probabilities were computed with OLGA. TCRdb's version of the immuneACCESS table is confined to in-frame rearrangements and falls short of the full clone set. An unresolved V gene accounts for under half of the shortfall where checked; the remainder is of unknown origin. V and J calls and clone size follow that table, whereas D and trimming were derived from the DNA. The sample data list approximately 2.4 million clones, and approximately 95% of these were observed just once. Of the sample, roughly 0.13% falls within the top ten clones.

The germline V gene yields KGHSH for CDR1 and LQKENI for CDR2. The CDR3 spans 13 residues, from the cysteine through the phenylalanine. Of the read, only the CDR3 DNA is kept; its 39 bases are in frame from base 1. A distance of 10 bases separates the germline ends of V and J, which lose 2 bases and 6 bases respectively. The source of this sequence is a man between 18 and 29 years old in good health. Here the chain combines TRBV18 and TRBJ1-2; the D segment could be TRBD1, given 5 matching bases. The sequencing input was naive CD4+ T cells sorted from blood. Taken with the paper, the label for cell subset or site translates to: CD45RA+ positively selected. This receptor has the CDR3 CASSPTGTDGYTF. The DNA reads as follows: TGTGCCAGCTCACCAACCGGGACGGATGGCTACACCTTC.